This is a list of T cell receptor beta chains from one sample in a study of T cell responses to AZD1222 COVID-19 vaccine. Profiled with immunoSEQ multiplex PCR; TCRdb holds only in-frame clones, not every one. This table has about 88,000 clones, roughly nine tenths appearing once. The sample here was peripheral blood, taken 28 days after the second AZD1222 dose. The source of these receptors is an adult who received the AZD1222 COVID-19 vaccine. Each CDR3 is given with its conserved first and last residue.

V gene: TRBV9; J gene: TRBJ1-5; CDR3 protein: CASSVGRQTNQPQHF
V gene: TRBV6-6; J gene: TRBJ2-5; CDR3 protein: CASSYGGETQYF
V gene: TRBV6-5; J gene: TRBJ1-2; CDR3 protein: CASSQSGGASNGYTF
V gene: TRBV27; J gene: TRBJ1-1; CDR3 protein: CASSLNGNTEAFF
V gene: TRBV14; J gene: TRBJ1-2; CDR3 protein: CASSRGQGYDGYTF
V gene: TRBV27; J gene: TRBJ1-2; CDR3 protein: CASSPMRIQGINYGYTF
V gene: TRBV5-5; J gene: TRBJ2-1; CDR3 protein: CASSLDRGPYNEQFF
V gene: TRBV3-1/TRBV3-2; J gene: TRBJ1-1; CDR3 protein: CASSQVTVQTEAFF
V gene: TRBV3-1/TRBV3-2; J gene: TRBJ1-2; CDR3 protein: CASSQNGFGGYTF
V gene: TRBV3-1/TRBV3-2; J gene: TRBJ1-4; CDR3 protein: CASSATRAAEKLFF
V gene: TRBV7-8; J gene: TRBJ2-7; CDR3 protein: CASSLAGGLHEQYF
V gene: TRBV5-6; J gene: TRBJ1-2; CDR3 protein: CASSSHSRRGYTF
V gene: TRBV19; J gene: TRBJ2-5; CDR3 protein: CASRGLAGGRVETQYF
V gene: TRBV5-1; J gene: TRBJ1-4; CDR3 protein: CASSFQGDEKLFF
V gene: TRBV5-6; J gene: TRBJ1-2; CDR3 protein: CASSPGTAYGYTF
V gene: TRBV2; J gene: TRBJ1-5; CDR3 protein: CASSGLNSNQPQHF
V gene: TRBV5-6; J gene: TRBJ2-1; CDR3 protein: CASSLGPGGEQFF
V gene: TRBV19; J gene: TRBJ1-1; CDR3 protein: CASSGGQGRTEAFF
V gene: TRBV5-1; J gene: TRBJ1-1; CDR3 protein: CASSLGGFSNTEAFF
V gene: TRBV5-8; J gene: TRBJ1-4; CDR3 protein: CASSLGQGFGEKLFF
V gene: TRBV4-1; J gene: TRBJ1-4; CDR3 protein: CASSQVLGGTGGEKLFF
V gene: TRBV5-5; J gene: TRBJ2-2; CDR3 protein: CASSLLGGDTGELFF
V gene: TRBV5-1; J gene: TRBJ2-2; CDR3 protein: CASTAPGQGAVGELFF
V gene: TRBV5-1; J gene: TRBJ1-6; CDR3 protein: CASSATGQTNSPLHF
V gene: TRBV12-3/TRBV12-4; J gene: TRBJ1-6; CDR3 protein: CASSPSINSPLHF
V gene: TRBV5-1; J gene: TRBJ2-7; CDR3 protein: CASSANPGQYEQYF
V gene: TRBV4-1; J gene: TRBJ1-1; CDR3 protein: CASSQVITMNTEAFF
V gene: TRBV11-1; J gene: TRBJ2-1; CDR3 protein: CASSTRDRGKYNEQFF
V gene: TRBV28; J gene: TRBJ2-6; CDR3 protein: CASNAAMRYSGANVLTF
V gene: TRBV6-5; J gene: TRBJ2-2; CDR3 protein: CASSWGTAGTGELFF